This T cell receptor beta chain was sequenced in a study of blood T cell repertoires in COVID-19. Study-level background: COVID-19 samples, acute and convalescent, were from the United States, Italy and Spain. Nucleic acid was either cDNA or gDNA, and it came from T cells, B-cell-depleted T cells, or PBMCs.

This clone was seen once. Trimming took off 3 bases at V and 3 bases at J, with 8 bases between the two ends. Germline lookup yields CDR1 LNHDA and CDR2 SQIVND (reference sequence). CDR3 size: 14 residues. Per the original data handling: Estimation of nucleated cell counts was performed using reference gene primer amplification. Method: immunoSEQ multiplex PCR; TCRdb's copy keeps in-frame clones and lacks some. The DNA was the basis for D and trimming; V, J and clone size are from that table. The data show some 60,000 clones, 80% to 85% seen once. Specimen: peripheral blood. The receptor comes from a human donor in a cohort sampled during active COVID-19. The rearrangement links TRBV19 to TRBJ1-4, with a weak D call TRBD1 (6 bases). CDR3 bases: TGTGCCAGTAGTATTCAGGGGTCTAATGAAAAACTGTTTTTT. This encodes CASSIQGSNEKLFF.